This section outlines one T cell receptor (beta chain) sequence together with its context. Its antigen remains unknown. CDR3 length equals 13 residues. Trimming removed 3 bases at V and 0 bases at J, with 3 bases between. CDR1 and CDR2 from the germline V gene are SEHNR and FQNEAQ (reference sequence). The source of the sample is a study of cytomegalovirus exposure and HLA in healthy donors. Findings of the study overall: CMV antigen specificity of three CMV-associated chains was confirmed in vitro.

PCR primers comprised 60 Vbeta and 13 Jbeta primers. Method: immunoSEQ multiplex PCR; TCRdb's copy keeps in-frame clones and lacks some. The data contain about 55,000 clones, approximately 71% of them seen just once; the ten biggest clones take up under 45%. V usage is TRBV7-9 and J usage is TRBJ2-1; D call uncertain. Input material: PBMCs. The origin of this receptor is a man in his forties in good health and CMV-seropositive. In DNA, the CDR3 is TGTGCCAGCAGCTTTCGCTCCTACAATGAGCAGTTCTTC. Translated: CASSFRSYNEQFF. Variable domain in full (rest from reference TRBV7-9 and TRBJ2-1): DTGVSQNPRHKITKRGQNVTFRCDPISEHNRLYWYRQTLGQGPEFLTYFQNEAQLEKSRLLSDRFSAERPKGSFSTLEIQRTEQGDSAMYLCASSFRSYNEQFFGPGTRLTVL.